Sequencing of this T cell receptor beta chain was carried out in a study of vaccination effects on CD4 cells after COVID-19. TCRdb keeps only in-frame clones here, not all; method: immunoSEQ multiplex PCR. The table lists some 29,000 clones, approximately 68% of them singletons. Trimming took 1 base from V and 1 from J; bases not matched to a gene: 2. There are 17 residues in the CDR3. Germline V CDR1 and CDR2: SNHLY, FYNNEI. Sequencing in the ViraFEST assay came after antigen-specific CD4+ T cells had been expanded with viral peptide pools, which were used to stimulate PBMC. With about ten days of culture completed, CD4+ T cells were isolated. Participants completed two doses of the BNT162b2 or mRNA-1273 vaccine. Previously uninfected by SARS-CoV-2, the vaccine recipients also showed negative nucleocapsid antibodies. To note about this clone: Its antigen is not identified.

The receptor's source is a human donor who received a COVID-19 vaccine. V usage is TRBV2 and J usage is TRBJ2-3; 13 nucleotides align to TRBD2. Sequencing was performed on CD4+ T cells from PBMCs cultured with SARS-CoV-2 spike peptides, taken after COVID-19 vaccination. The CDR3 region has the DNA TGTGCCAGCAGTGAAGACGGACTAGCGGGAGGCACAGATACGCAGTATTTT. It is translated as CASSEDGLAGGTDTQYF.